The next 23 T cell receptor beta chains were all read from a single sample in a study of T cell responses to AZD1222 COVID-19 vaccine. Sequenced by immunoSEQ multiplex PCR; TCRdb stores in-frame clones only, minus some. The sample shows around 120,000 clones, under 90% of them seen only once. Source: peripheral blood, taken on day 0 of AZD1222 vaccination. Receptors originate from an adult in good health.

The chain joins TRBV18 to TRBJ2-3; unclear D gene. The CDR3 contains 13 residues. Germline CDR1 is KGHSH and CDR2 is LQKENI. The V end lost 1 base, the J end lost 3 bases, and 5 bases lay between the germline ends. The CDR3 coding sequence is TGTGCCAGCTCACCACGAGCAACAGATACGCAGTATTTT. As protein: CASSPRATDTQYF.

The chain couples TRBV6-2 or TRBV6-3 to TRBJ2-5; either TRBD1 or TRBD2 may fit D (5 bases each). Germline assignment: CDR1 MNHEY and CDR2 SVGEGT. This CDR3 comprises 13 residues. V was cut by 5 bases and J by 10 bases, with 17 bases left in between. The CDR3 loop is CASSAQGGTIQYF. CDR3 nucleotide sequence: TGTGCCAGCAGTGCGCAAGGTGGGACCATCCAGTACTTC.

This CDR3 is CATSDSSAEQGAYNEQFF. In DNA form, the CDR3 reads TGTGCCACCAGTGACTCCTCCGCGGAACAGGGTGCCTACAATGAGCAGTTCTTC. This chain links TRBV24-1 with TRBJ2-1; D may be TRBD1 (6 bases). Germline CDR1 KGHDR, CDR2 SFDVKD. The CDR3 loop spans 18 amino acids. V gave up 4 bases and J gave up 2 bases, with 20 bases separating them.

The rearrangement joins TRBV4-3 to TRBJ1-5, with D possibly being TRBD1 (5 bases). The V gene lost 3 bases and the J gene lost 2 bases, with 11 bases spanning the gap. Germline V gene sequence: CDR1 LGHNA, CDR2 YSLEER. CDR3 size: 15 residues. CDR3 sequence (DNA): TGCGCCAGCAGCCAGGGACTTAGGGGCAATCAGCCCCAGCATTTT. The encoded protein is CASSQGLRGNQPQHF.

This clone came up once. The gene calls are TRBV5-6 and TRBJ1-2; maybe TRBD1 (6 bases). CDR1 is SGHDT and CDR2 is YYEEEE in the germline V gene. The germline V and J ends were trimmed by 4 bases and 3 bases, with 19 bases remaining between them. This CDR3 contains 16 residues. CDR3 sequence: CASSPGVGDTDYGYTF. In DNA form, the CDR3 reads TGTGCCAGCAGCCCCGGAGTAGGGGACACCGACTATGGCTACACCTTC. The full variable domain, its missing parts supplied by reference TRBV5-6 and TRBJ1-2, is DAGVTQSPTHLIKTRGQQVTLRCSPKSGHDTVSWYQQALGQGPQFIFQYYEEEERQRGNFPDRFSGHQFPNYSSELNVNALLLGDSALYLCASSPGVGDTDYGYTFGSGTRLTVV.

The chain uses TRBV9 and TRBJ2-2; tentative D call: TRBD1 (5 bases). This CDR3 comprises 15 residues. Germline-derived CDR1 and CDR2 are SGDLS and YYNGEE. Trimming removed 2 bases at V and 7 bases at J, with 15 bases between. CDR3 bases: TGTGCCAGCAGCGTGGCTAGTGCAAGGGGCGGGGAGCTGTTTTTT. This sequence encodes CASSVASARGGELFF.

This sequence joins TRBV7-3 and TRBJ1-4; 7 nucleotides align to TRBD1. The length of the CDR3 is 14 residues. CDR1 and CDR2 (germline): SGHTA, FQGTGA. J was trimmed by 7 bases and V by 4 bases; bases with no gene match: 6. CDR3 amino acids: CASSSGQPAEKLFF. The CDR3 DNA reads TGTGCCAGCAGCTCGGGACAGCCTGCTGAAAAACTGTTTTTT.

V gene TRBV10-1 combines with J gene TRBJ1-1; no clear D. This CDR3 is 13 amino acids long. V was cut by 3 bases and J by 7 bases, with 12 bases left in between. The germline V gene has CDR1 WNHNN and CDR2 SYGVQD (reference sequence). CDR3 sequence (DNA): TGCGCCAGCAGTGACCCCGGACGGGTTGAAGCTTTCTTT. Translation gives CASSDPGRVEAFF.

The CDR3 DNA is TGTGCCAGCAGCTTAGGGGGAGGCGGGACGGTGGAAGAGACCCAGTACTTC. Translated, it gives CASSLGGGGTVEETQYF. This chain joins TRBV11-3 and TRBJ2-5; D is perhaps TRBD2 (6 bases). This CDR3 has 17 residues. Trimming removed 1 base from V and 3 bases from J, with 18 bases in between. Germline CDR1 SGHNT, CDR2 YENEEA.

The rearrangement links TRBV5-5 to TRBJ1-5; the D gene is possibly TRBD1 (5 bases). The CDR3 extends over 15 amino acids. Trimming left V 4 bases short and J 5 bases short, with 16 bases between. Germline loops: CDR1 SGHKS, CDR2 YYEKEE (reference sequence). This CDR3 is CASSLVGGNHQPQHF. The CDR3 nucleotides are TGTGCCAGCAGCCTGGTTGGGGGGAATCATCAGCCCCAGCATTTT.

The chain recombines TRBV4-3 with TRBJ1-3, with a possible D match to TRBD1 (6 bases). The V gene lost 0 bases and the J gene lost 4 bases, with 13 bases spanning the gap. CDR3 size: 16 residues. CDR1 is LGHNA, CDR2 YSLEER, per germline. The CDR3 protein is CASSQDLGAQGNTIYF. Here the CDR3 DNA reads TGCGCCAGCAGCCAAGATCTGGGGGCGCAGGGAAACACCATATATTTT.

This clone was picked up one time. This chain links TRBV5-1 with TRBJ1-2; TRBD1 matches at 9 bases. This CDR3 contains 19 residues. The V and J ends lost 1 base and 5 bases, in that order; junction bases with no gene match: 18. Germline loops: CDR1 SGHRS, CDR2 YFSETQ. CDR3 coding DNA: TGCGCCAGCAGCTTGATGGGGGGACAGGGTTCTGCCTTTATATATGGCTACACCTTC. The encoded protein is CASSLMGGQGSAFIYGYTF.

The chain couples TRBV6-5 to TRBJ2-7, with 11 bases matching TRBD2. The trim removed 6 bases at V and 4 bases at J, leaving 2 bases unmatched. The CDR3 consists of 13 residues. The germline gives CDR1 MNHEY, CDR2 SVGAGI. CDR3 sequence: CASRTSGNYEQYF. CDR3 in DNA: TGTGCCAGCAGGACTAGCGGGAATTACGAGCAGTACTTC.

V gene TRBV6-5 combines with J gene TRBJ2-1; TRBD2 might be the D (5 bases). The germline CDR1 and CDR2 sequences are MNHEY and SVGAGI. There are 13 residues in the CDR3. V was pared by 2 bases and J by 9 bases, with 11 bases between. The CDR3 DNA is TGTGCCAGCAGTTACCGACCGCGGGCTGAGCAGTTCTTC. Its translation: CASSYRPRAEQFF.

J is TRBJ2-5 and V is TRBV29-1, with 15 bases matching TRBD2. V dropped 6 bases and J dropped 2; count of bases not matched to a gene: 4. This CDR3 contains 15 residues. CDR1 is SQVTM and CDR2 is ANQGSEA in the germline V gene. CDR3 in DNA: TGCAGCGTCGGGACTAGCGGGGGGTCTCAAGAGACCCAGTACTTC. This codes for CSVGTSGGSQETQYF.

This chain links TRBV4-3 with TRBJ1-6; 8 bases line up with TRBD1. The CDR3 runs 15 residues. Trimming took 3 bases from V and 10 from J; bases not matched to a gene: 8. Germline lookup yields CDR1 LGHNA and CDR2 YSLEER. Written as DNA, the CDR3 is TGCGCCAGCAGCCAGGGACAGGTCTTGGGATCACCCCTCCACTTT. Its translation: CASSQGQVLGSPLHF.

On this clone: Other DNA sequences from this sample encode an identical CDR3 as well. The V gene is TRBV6-5, the J gene TRBJ2-7; D is perhaps TRBD1 (6 bases). Trimming stripped 4 bases from V and 4 bases from J, with 8 bases between. CDR1 and CDR2 from the germline V gene are MNHEY and SVGAGI. The CDR3 runs to 12 residues. The CDR3 DNA sequence: TGTGCCAGCAGTTCCAGGGGTTACGAGCAGTACTTC. Protein product: CASSSRGYEQYF.

The V gene is TRBV28, the J gene TRBJ2-7; D unresolved. This CDR3 contains 14 residues. Trimming removed 3 bases from V and 3 bases from J, with 12 bases in between. CDR1 is MDHEN, CDR2 SYDVKM, per germline. The CDR3 protein is CASSLPAMSYEQYF. DNA of the CDR3: TGTGCCAGCAGTTTGCCCGCTATGAGCTACGAGCAGTACTTC.

V is TRBV5-1 and J is TRBJ1-4, with no clear D. CDR1 is SGHRS and CDR2 is YFSETQ in the germline V gene. This CDR3 is 14 amino acids long. Trimming removed 2 bases from V and 5 bases from J, with 10 bases in between. In nucleotides, the CDR3 is TGCGCCAGCAGCTTAGGAGGGTGGAATGAAAAACTGTTTTTT. This sequence encodes CASSLGGWNEKLFF.

The CDR3 is CASSEGRGGEQFF. The CDR3 DNA reads as TGTGCCAGCAGTGAAGGCCGGGGGGGCGAGCAGTTCTTC. The V and J genes are TRBV2 and TRBJ2-1; 8 nucleotides match TRBD2. CDR3 length: 13 amino acids. V gave up 1 base and J gave up 10 bases; unmatched junction bases: 3. Germline loops: CDR1 SNHLY, CDR2 FYNNEI.

CDR3 sequence: CASSQDRSSGNTIYF. In DNA form, the CDR3 reads TGTGCCAGCAGCCAAGACAGGTCCTCTGGAAACACCATATATTTT. The V call is TRBV5-4, the J call TRBJ1-3; D is perhaps TRBD1 (6 bases). The CDR3 length is 15 residues. The germline V gene encodes CDR1 SGHNT and CDR2 YYREEE (reference sequence). Trimming stripped 4 bases from V and 0 bases from J, with 11 bases between.

This rearrangement joins TRBV30 to TRBJ1-4, with TRBD1 matching 10 bases. The CDR3 consists of 15 residues. Germline V gene data show CDR1 as GTSNPN and CDR2 as SVGIG (reference sequence). The V gene end was trimmed by 3 bases and the J gene end by 11 bases; junction bases not matched to a gene: 12. This CDR3 reads CAWSHIPGTGVKLFF. CDR3 bases: TGTGCCTGGAGCCACATCCCCGGGACAGGGGTGAAACTGTTTTTT.

The chain carries TRBV19 and TRBJ2-7; D remains ambiguous. The germline V gene has CDR1 LNHDA and CDR2 SQIVND (reference sequence). The CDR3 runs to 12 residues. Trimming removed 5 bases from V and 5 bases from J, with 10 bases in between. As DNA, the CDR3 is TGTGCCAGTAGTCTGACGGGCCACGAGCAGTACTTC. It codes for CASSLTGHEQYF. The full variable domain, with the rest looked up from reference TRBV19 and TRBJ2-7, is DGGITQSPKYLFRKEGQNVTLSCEQNLNHDAMYWYRQDPGQGLRLIYYSQIVNDFQKGDIAEGYSVSREKKESFPLTVTSAQKNPTAFYLCASSLTGHEQYFGPGTRLTVT.